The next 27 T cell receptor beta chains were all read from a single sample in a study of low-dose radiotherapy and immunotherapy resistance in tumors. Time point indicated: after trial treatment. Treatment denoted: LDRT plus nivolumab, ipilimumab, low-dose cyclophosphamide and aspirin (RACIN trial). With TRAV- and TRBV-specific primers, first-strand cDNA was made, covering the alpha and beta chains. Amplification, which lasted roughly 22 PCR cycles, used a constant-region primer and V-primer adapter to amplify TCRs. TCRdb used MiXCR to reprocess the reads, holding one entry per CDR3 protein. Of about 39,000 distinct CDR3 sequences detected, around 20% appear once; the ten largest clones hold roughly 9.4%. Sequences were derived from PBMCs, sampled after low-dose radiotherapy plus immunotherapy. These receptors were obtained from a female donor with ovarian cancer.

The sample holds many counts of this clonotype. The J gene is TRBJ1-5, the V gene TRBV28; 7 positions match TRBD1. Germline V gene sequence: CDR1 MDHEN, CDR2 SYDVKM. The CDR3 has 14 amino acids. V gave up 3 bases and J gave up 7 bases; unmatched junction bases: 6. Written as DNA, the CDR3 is TGTGCCAGCAGTTTGGGCCGGACAGGACAGCCCCAGCATTTT. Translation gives CASSLGRTGQPQHF.

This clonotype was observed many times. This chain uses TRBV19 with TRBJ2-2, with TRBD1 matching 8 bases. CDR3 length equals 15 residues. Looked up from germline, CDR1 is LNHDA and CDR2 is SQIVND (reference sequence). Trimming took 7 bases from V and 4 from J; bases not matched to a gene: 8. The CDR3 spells CASILGQGITGELFF. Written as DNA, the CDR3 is TGTGCCAGTATTCTAGGACAGGGCATCACCGGGGAGCTGTTTTTT.

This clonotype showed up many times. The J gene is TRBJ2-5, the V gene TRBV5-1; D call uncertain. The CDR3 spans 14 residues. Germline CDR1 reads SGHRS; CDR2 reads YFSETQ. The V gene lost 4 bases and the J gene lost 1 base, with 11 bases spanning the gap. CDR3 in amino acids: CASSVENTQETQYF. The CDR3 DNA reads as TGCGCCAGCAGCGTCGAGAATACCCAAGAGACCCAGTACTTC.

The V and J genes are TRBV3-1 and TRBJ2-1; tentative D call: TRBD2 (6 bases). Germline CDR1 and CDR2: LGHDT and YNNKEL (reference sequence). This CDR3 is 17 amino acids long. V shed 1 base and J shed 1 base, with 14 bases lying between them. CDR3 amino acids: CASSQGIREPSYNEQFF. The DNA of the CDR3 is TGTGCCAGCAGCCAAGGTATCCGGGAGCCGTCCTACAATGAGCAGTTCTTC.

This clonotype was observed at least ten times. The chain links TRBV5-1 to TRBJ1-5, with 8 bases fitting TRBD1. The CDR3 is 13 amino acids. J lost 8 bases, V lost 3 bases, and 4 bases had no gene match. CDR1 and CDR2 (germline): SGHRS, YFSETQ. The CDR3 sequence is CASSWTGREPQHF. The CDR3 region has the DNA TGCGCCAGCAGCTGGACAGGGAGGGAGCCCCAGCATTTT.

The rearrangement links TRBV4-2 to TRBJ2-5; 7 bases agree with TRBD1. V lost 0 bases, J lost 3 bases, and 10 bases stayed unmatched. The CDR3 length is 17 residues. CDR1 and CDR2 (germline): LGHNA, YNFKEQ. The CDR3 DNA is TGTGCCAGCAGCCAAGATTTTGGGGCTCAGGGGGAAGAGACCCAGTACTTC. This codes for CASSQDFGAQGEETQYF.

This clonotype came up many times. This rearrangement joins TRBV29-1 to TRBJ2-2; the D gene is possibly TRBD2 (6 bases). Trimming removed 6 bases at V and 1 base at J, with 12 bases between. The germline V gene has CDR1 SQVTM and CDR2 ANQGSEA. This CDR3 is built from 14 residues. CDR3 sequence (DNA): TGCAGCGTGAGGGACTTCTTGAACACCGGGGAGCTGTTTTTT. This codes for CSVRDFLNTGELFF.

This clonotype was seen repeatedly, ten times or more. CDR3 in DNA: TGTGCCAGCAGCTTACGGACAGTGAACACTGAAGCTTTCTTT. Encoded protein: CASSLRTVNTEAFF. J is TRBJ1-1 and V is TRBV7-2; tentatively, D is TRBD1 (6 bases). Looked up from germline, CDR1 is SGHTA and CDR2 is FQGNSA. The CDR3 has 14 amino acids. Trimming pared 2 bases from V and 0 bases from J, leaving 7 bases between.

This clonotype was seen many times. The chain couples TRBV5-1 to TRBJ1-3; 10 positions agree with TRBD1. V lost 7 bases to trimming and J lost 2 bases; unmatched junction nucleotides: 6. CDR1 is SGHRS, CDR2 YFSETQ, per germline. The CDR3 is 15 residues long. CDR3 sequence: CASGDRGATGNTIYF. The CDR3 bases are TGCGCCAGCGGGGACAGGGGAGCAACTGGAAACACCATATATTTT.

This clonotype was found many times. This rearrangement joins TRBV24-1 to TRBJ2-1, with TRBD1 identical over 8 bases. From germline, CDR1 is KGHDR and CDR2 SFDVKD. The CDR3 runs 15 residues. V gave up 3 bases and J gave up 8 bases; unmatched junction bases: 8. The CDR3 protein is CATSDRHRGVDEQFF. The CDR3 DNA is TGTGCCACCAGTGATAGGCACAGGGGGGTCGATGAGCAGTTCTTC.

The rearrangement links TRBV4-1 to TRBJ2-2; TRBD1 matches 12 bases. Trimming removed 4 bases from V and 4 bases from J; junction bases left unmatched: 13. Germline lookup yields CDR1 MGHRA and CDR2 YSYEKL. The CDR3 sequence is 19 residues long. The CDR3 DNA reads TGCGCCAGCAGCCGTGTCCCGGGACAGGGGGCCGGGCGCACCGGGGAGCTGTTTTTT. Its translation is CASSRVPGQGAGRTGELFF.

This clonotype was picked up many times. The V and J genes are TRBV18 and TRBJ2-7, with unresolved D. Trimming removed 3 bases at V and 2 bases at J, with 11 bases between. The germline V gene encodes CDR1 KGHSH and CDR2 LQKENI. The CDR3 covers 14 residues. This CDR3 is CASSPLTDPYEQYF. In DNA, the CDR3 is TGTGCCAGCTCACCCTTGACGGACCCCTACGAGCAGTACTTC.

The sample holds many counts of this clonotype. This CDR3 reads CASSLAPGQGAFF. The CDR3 region has the DNA TGTGCCAGCAGCTTAGCCCCGGGACAGGGTGCGTTCTTC. The chain links TRBV11-2 to TRBJ2-1, with 9 bases fitting TRBD1. From germline, CDR1 is SGHAT and CDR2 FQNNGV. The CDR3 is 13 residues long. Losses at the gene ends were 1 base for V and 15 bases for J; bases not matched to a gene: 7.

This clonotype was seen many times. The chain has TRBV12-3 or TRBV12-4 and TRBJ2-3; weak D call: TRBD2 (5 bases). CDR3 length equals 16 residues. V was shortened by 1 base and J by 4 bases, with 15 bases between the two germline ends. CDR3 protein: CASSLGGGGFADTQYF. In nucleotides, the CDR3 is TGTGCCAGCAGTTTAGGAGGAGGCGGGTTTGCAGATACGCAGTATTTT.

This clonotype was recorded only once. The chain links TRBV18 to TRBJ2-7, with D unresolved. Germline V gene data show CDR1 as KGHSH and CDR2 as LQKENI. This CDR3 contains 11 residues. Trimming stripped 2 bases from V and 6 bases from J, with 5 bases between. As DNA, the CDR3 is TGTGCCAGCTCACCAGGGGTCGAGCAGTACTTC. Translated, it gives CASSPGVEQYF.

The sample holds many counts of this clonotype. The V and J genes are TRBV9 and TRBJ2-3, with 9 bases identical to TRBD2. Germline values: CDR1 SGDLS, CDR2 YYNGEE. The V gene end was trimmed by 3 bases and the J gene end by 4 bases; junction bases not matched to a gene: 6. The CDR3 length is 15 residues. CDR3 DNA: TGTGCCAGCAGCGCCCTAGCGGGGAATCCAGATACGCAGTATTTT. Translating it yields CASSALAGNPDTQYF.

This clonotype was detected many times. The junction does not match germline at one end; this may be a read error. The CDR3 region is CASSLGQGNTDTQYF. As DNA, the CDR3 is TGTGCCAGCAGCCTAGGACAGGGGAACACAGATACGCAGTATTTT. The chain carries TRBV13 and TRBJ2-3, with 9 bases aligning to TRBD1. Germline V gives CDR1 PRHDT, CDR2 FYEKMQ (reference sequence). This CDR3 spans 15 amino acids.

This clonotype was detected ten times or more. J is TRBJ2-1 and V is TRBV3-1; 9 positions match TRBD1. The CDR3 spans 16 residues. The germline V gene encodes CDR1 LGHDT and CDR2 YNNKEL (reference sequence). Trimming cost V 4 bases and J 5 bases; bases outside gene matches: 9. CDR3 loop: CASSPGTGKTNNEQFF. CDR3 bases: TGTGCCAGCAGCCCCGGGACAGGGAAGACGAACAATGAGCAGTTCTTC.

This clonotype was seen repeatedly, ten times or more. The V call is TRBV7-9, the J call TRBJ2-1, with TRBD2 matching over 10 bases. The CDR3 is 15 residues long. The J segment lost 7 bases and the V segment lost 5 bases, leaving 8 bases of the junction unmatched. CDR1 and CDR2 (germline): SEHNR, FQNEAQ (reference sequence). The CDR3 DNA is TGTGCCAGCAGCCGGGCGCTAGCGGGGGTTAATGAGCAGTTCTTC. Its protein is CASSRALAGVNEQFF.

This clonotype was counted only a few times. The CDR3 region has the DNA TGTGCCAGCAGCTTGGAGGTCCCGAATAGACTAGCGGGAGGTTCGGACGAGCAGTACTTC. Protein product: CASSLEVPNRLAGGSDEQYF. The chain links TRBV5-6 to TRBJ2-7, with 13 bases that match TRBD2. V was clipped by 0 bases and J by 5 bases; unmatched bases: 17. The CDR3 extends over 20 amino acids. Looked up from germline, CDR1 is SGHDT and CDR2 is YYEEEE.

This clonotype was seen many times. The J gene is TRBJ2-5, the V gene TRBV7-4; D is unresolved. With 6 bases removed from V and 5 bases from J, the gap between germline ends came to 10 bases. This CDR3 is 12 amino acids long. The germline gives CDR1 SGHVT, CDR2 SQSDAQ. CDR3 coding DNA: TGTGCCAGCAGGCGTCGGTGGGAGACCCAGTACTTC. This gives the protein CASRRRWETQYF.

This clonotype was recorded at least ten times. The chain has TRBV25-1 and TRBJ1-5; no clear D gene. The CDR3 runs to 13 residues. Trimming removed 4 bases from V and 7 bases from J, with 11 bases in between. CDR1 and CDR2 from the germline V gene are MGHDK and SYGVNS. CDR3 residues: CASSGSGWQPQHF. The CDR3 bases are TGTGCCAGCAGTGGGAGTGGATGGCAGCCCCAGCATTTT. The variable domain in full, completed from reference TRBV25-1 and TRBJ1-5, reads EADIYQTPRYLVIGTGKKITLECSQTMGHDKMYWYQQDPGMELHLIHYSYGVNSTEKGDLSSESTVSRIRTEHFPLTLESARPSHTSQYLCASSGSGWQPQHFGDGTRLSIL.

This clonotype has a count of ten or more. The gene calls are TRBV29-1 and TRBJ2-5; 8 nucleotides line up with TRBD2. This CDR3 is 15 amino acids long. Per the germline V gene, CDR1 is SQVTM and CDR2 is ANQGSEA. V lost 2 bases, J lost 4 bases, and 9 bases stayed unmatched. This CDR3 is CSVERSASGGETQYF. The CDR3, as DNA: TGCAGCGTTGAAAGATCGGCCAGCGGGGGAGAGACCCAGTACTTC.

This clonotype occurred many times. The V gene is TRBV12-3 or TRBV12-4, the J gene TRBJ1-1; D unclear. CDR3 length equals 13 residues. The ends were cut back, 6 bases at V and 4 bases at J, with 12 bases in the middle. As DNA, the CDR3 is TGTGCCAGCAGCCTAAATCAAGGCACTGAAGCTTTCTTT. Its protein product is CASSLNQGTEAFF.

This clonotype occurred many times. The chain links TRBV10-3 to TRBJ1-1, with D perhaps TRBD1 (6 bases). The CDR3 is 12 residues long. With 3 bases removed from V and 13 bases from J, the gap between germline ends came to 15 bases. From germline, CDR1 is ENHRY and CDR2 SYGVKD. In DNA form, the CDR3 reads TGTGCCATCAGTGAACCAGGACGAGGGGGTTTCTTT. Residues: CAISEPGRGGFF.

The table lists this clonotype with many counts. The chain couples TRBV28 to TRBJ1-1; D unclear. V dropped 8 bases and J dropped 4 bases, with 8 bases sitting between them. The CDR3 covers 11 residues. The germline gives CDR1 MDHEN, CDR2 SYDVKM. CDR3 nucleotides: TGTGCCAGCTCACTGGGCACTGAAGCTTTCTTT. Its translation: CASSLGTEAFF.

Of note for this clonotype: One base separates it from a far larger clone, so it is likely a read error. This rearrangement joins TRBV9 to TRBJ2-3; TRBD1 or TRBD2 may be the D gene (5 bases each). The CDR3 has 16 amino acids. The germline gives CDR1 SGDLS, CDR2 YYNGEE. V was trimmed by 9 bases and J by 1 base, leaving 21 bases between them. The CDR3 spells CAISDSWDGRTDTQYF. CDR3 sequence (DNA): TGTGCCATCAGTGATAGCTGGGACGGACGCACAGATACGCAGTATTTT. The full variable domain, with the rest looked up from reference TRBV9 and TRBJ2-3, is DSGVTQTPKHLITATGQRVTLRCSPRSGDLSVYWYQQSLDQGLQFLIQYYNGEERAKGNILERFSAQQFPDLHSELNLSSLELGDSALYFCAISDSWDGRTDTQYFGPGTRLTVL.